The present TCR beta chain was sequenced within a study of blood T cell repertoires in COVID-19. For the study at large: Specimens from acute and convalescent COVID-19 originated in the United States, Italy and Spain. From T cells, B-cell-depleted T cells, or PBMCs came the material, which was cDNA or gDNA.

As originally analysed: Amplification of reference gene primers was used by the study to estimate nucleated cell counts. Repertoires were generated with immunoSEQ multiplex PCR, while TCRdb's copy carries only in-frame clones and drops some. V, J and clone size derive from that table, while D and trimming were established from the DNA sequence. The sample holds about 200,000 clones, 75% to 85% seen once. Germline V lookup: CDR1 SQVTM, CDR2 ANQGSEA. The CDR3 is made up of 12 amino acids. V lost 4 bases and J lost 2, with 8 bases in between. Source material: peripheral blood. The chain is built from TRBV29-1 and TRBJ2-5; TRBD1 might be the D (6 bases). This sequence originates from a man aged 60-69 years with acute or convalescent COVID-19. The CDR3 protein is CSVGTDQETQYF. The CDR3 DNA follows: TGCAGCGTTGGGACAGATCAAGAGACCCAGTACTTC.